These 19 T cell receptor beta chains came from one sample sequenced in a study of T-cell memory formation after mild COVID-19. TCRdb independently ran MiXCR on the 5' RACE reads; one entry per CDR3 protein. The sample has about 620,000 distinct CDR3 sequences, approximately 19% seen once. The sample was PBMCs or a T cell subset sorted from them (not recorded which). These receptors originate from an adult woman who had mild COVID-19 (a few samples of this study predate the infection). Cell type and time point are not known.

The J gene is TRBJ1-2, the V gene TRBV7-3; 9 bases fit TRBD1. This CDR3 comprises 15 residues. The germline V gene encodes CDR1 SGHTA and CDR2 FQGTGA. Unmatched junction bases numbered 10, after V lost 5 bases and J lost 6 bases. CDR3: CASSEYGTGINGYTF. CDR3 sequence (DNA): TGTGCCAGCAGCGAGTACGGGACAGGGATAAATGGCTACACCTTC.

This clonotype has just a few counts. The CDR3, as DNA: TGTGCCAGCAGTCTCAGGGATACCTTTGGTGGCTACACCTTC. Amino acids: CASSLRDTFGGYTF. The rearrangement links TRBV12-3 or TRBV12-4 to TRBJ1-2; perhaps TRBD1 as D (5 bases). V dropped 5 bases and J dropped 7 bases, with 17 bases sitting between them. CDR3 size: 14 residues.

This clonotype has more than one count but fewer than ten. The chain is built from TRBV4-2 and TRBJ1-1; tentatively, D is TRBD1 (5 bases). Trimming took off 2 bases at V and 6 bases at J, with 16 bases between the two ends. This CDR3 is built from 15 residues. From germline, CDR1 is LGHNA and CDR2 YNFKEQ. CDR3 nucleotides: TGTGCCAGCAGCCAACCCCAGGCGGGGGTAGCTGAAGCTTTCTTT. This translates into CASSQPQAGVAEAFF.

This clonotype was counted ten times or more. The chain combines TRBV24-1 with TRBJ2-1; either TRBD1 or TRBD2 may fit D (5 bases each). The CDR3 contains 16 residues. Between the trimmed V and J ends, which lost 3 bases and 2 bases, there was a span of 13 bases. Germline CDR1 is KGHDR and CDR2 is SFDVKD. The chain's CDR3 is CATSDLGTEPYNEQFF. Here the CDR3 DNA reads TGTGCCACCAGTGATCTCGGGACCGAACCCTACAATGAGCAGTTCTTC.

This clonotype turned up a few times. The rearrangement uses TRBV9 and TRBJ2-2; TRBD2 agrees at 8 bases. V dropped 4 bases and J dropped 7; count of bases not matched to a gene: 9. The CDR3 contains 15 residues. CDR1 and CDR2 from the germline V gene are SGDLS and YYNGEE. The CDR3 region is CASSHQGLEVGELFF. CDR3 bases: TGTGCCAGCAGCCACCAGGGACTAGAGGTCGGGGAGCTGTTTTTT.

This chain connects TRBV7-3 to TRBJ2-7; D call uncertain. Trimming left V 2 bases short and J 4 bases short, with 15 bases between. The V gene's germline CDR1 is SGHTA and CDR2 FQGTGA. The CDR3 runs 15 residues. In DNA, the CDR3 is TGTGCCAGCAGCTTACTCCGTGACGGAGTGTACGAGCAGTACTTC. It yields the protein CASSLLRDGVYEQYF.

This clonotype was seen a few times. The chain recombines TRBV18 with TRBJ2-7; TRBD1 matches at 11 bases. With V trimmed by 3 bases and J by 1 base, 14 bases remained unmatched. The CDR3 consists of 19 residues. Germline V gene lookup returns CDR1 KGHSH and CDR2 LQKENI. CDR3 sequence reads: CASSPTLPRGTGGSYEQYF. The CDR3 nucleotides read TGTGCCAGCTCACCGACCTTACCGAGGGGGACAGGGGGTTCCTACGAGCAGTACTTC.

This clonotype was seen repeatedly, ten times or more. This chain links TRBV15 with TRBJ2-7, with 10 nucleotides matching TRBD2. The germline V gene encodes CDR1 LNHNV and CDR2 YYDKDF (reference sequence). The J segment lost 2 bases and the V segment lost 0 bases, leaving 4 bases of the junction unmatched. This CDR3 has 16 amino acids. The CDR3: CATSRERTSGAYEQYF. CDR3 nucleotides: TGTGCCACCAGCAGAGAACGGACTAGCGGAGCCTACGAGCAGTACTTC.

The rearrangement links TRBV7-9 to TRBJ2-3; 7 nucleotides agree with TRBD1. The CDR3 contains 16 residues. CDR1 and CDR2 from the germline V gene are SEHNR and FQNEAQ (reference sequence). V gave up 7 bases and J gave up 1 base; unmatched junction bases: 11. The CDR3 protein is CASIPTGAAGTDTQYF. CDR3 bases: TGTGCCAGCATCCCTACAGGGGCCGCCGGCACAGATACGCAGTATTTT.

CDR3 sequence reads: CASSSFHGGSITDTQYF. For the CDR3, the DNA is TGTGCCAGCAGTAGCTTTCACGGGGGCTCCATCACAGATACGCAGTATTTT. This sequence joins TRBV12-3 or TRBV12-4 and TRBJ2-3; TRBD1 or TRBD2 may be the D gene (6 bases each). The CDR3 length is 17 residues. The V gene lost 5 bases and the J gene lost 2 bases, with 20 bases spanning the gap.

The CDR3 DNA reads as TGCAGCGTACCGAACAGGGTCTCTGGGGCCAACGTCCTGACTTTC. Encoded protein: CSVPNRVSGANVLTF. The chain is built from TRBV29-1 and TRBJ2-6, with D possibly matching TRBD1 (6 bases). V lost 6 bases and J 0 bases, leaving 12 bases between the germline ends. The CDR3 sequence is 15 residues long. Germline V gives CDR1 SQVTM, CDR2 ANQGSEA.

J is TRBJ2-2 and V is TRBV5-1; no definite D call. The CDR3 runs 15 residues. Germline CDR1 is SGHRS and CDR2 is YFSETQ. Trimming removed 4 bases at V and 0 bases at J, with 10 bases between. The CDR3 sequence: CASSKDGANTGELFF. In DNA, the CDR3 is TGCGCCAGCAGCAAGGACGGCGCGAACACCGGGGAGCTGTTTTTT.

The chain links TRBV20-1 to TRBJ1-2, with D possibly being TRBD1 (5 bases). The V end was cut by 0 bases, the J end by 4 bases, with 18 bases between. This CDR3 spans 16 amino acids. Germline CDR1 is DFQATT and CDR2 is SNEGSKA (reference sequence). The CDR3 region is CSAREIAGWLRYGYTF. The CDR3, as DNA: TGCAGTGCTAGAGAAATTGCAGGGTGGCTACGCTATGGCTACACCTTC.

The genes are TRBV7-6 and TRBJ1-1; possible D gene TRBD1, 5 bases. V lost 0 bases and J 0 bases, leaving 8 bases between the germline ends. The CDR3 has 15 residues. Germline V gene data show CDR1 as SGHVS and CDR2 as FNYEAQ. The DNA for the CDR3 is TGTGCCAGCAGCTTAGCTCCAGGGCTGAACACTGAAGCTTTCTTT. Translated, it gives CASSLAPGLNTEAFF.

As for this clonotype: A clone one base away is much larger, so this may be a read error. The CDR3 loop is CDSSLGPAGEQFF. The DNA for the CDR3 is TGTGACAGCAGCTTAGGACCCGCCGGGGAGCAGTTCTTC. V gene TRBV7-2 combines with J gene TRBJ2-1; D is unresolved. CDR1 and CDR2 (germline): SGHTA, FQGNSA. There are 13 residues in the CDR3.

There are a few counts of this clonotype. CDR3 DNA sequence: TGTGCCAGCAGCTTAGAAGGGGCTGACACCGGGGAGCTGTTTTTT. As protein: CASSLEGADTGELFF. V usage is TRBV7-8 and J usage is TRBJ2-2; tentatively, D is TRBD1 (5 bases). CDR3 length: 15 residues. V was clipped by 1 base and J by 3 bases, with 9 bases between them. The germline V gene encodes CDR1 SGHVS and CDR2 FQNEAQ.

V is TRBV3-1 and J is TRBJ2-7; no reliable D call. This CDR3 comprises 16 residues. Germline lookup yields CDR1 LGHDT and CDR2 YNNKEL (reference sequence). V dropped 1 base and J dropped 0 bases, with 13 bases sitting between them. CDR3 protein: CASSQGPGQSSYEQYF. The CDR3, as DNA: TGTGCCAGCAGCCAAGGACCGGGCCAGAGCTCCTACGAGCAGTACTTC.

This clonotype was observed a handful of times. V usage is TRBV20-1 and J usage is TRBJ2-5, with 8 nucleotides matching TRBD2. After removal of 0 bases from V and 5 bases from J, the junction contained 11 bases not matched to a gene. The CDR3 sequence is 16 residues long. In germline, CDR1 is DFQATT, CDR2 SNEGSKA (reference sequence). The CDR3 region has the DNA TGCAGTGCTAGAGAATCGGGAGGGCCCCGCCGGGAGACCCAGTACTTC. Protein sequence: CSARESGGPRRETQYF.

This clonotype was found many times. The junction departs from germline at one end; a sequencing error may be responsible. This rearrangement joins TRBV4-1 to TRBJ2-7; possible D gene TRBD1, 5 bases. Germline V gene lookup returns CDR1 MGHRA and CDR2 YSYEKL. CDR3 length: 12 residues. The CDR3 spells CASSQDSYEQYF. The CDR3 DNA reads TGTGCCAGCAGTCAAGACAGCTACGAGCAGTACTTC.